A single sample is the source of the 5 T cell receptor beta chains below, sequenced in a study of shared clonotypes between healthy human individuals. Generated by immunoSEQ multiplex PCR, the TCRdb table keeps only in-frame clones and is missing some. The data contain a few million clones, roughly 92% of them singletons. What was sequenced was naive CD4+ T cells sorted from blood. Subset specified: CD45RA+ positively selected. The receptors stem from a man aged 18 to 35 in good health.

J is TRBJ2-1 and V is TRBV5-1, with D tentatively TRBD1 or TRBD2 (6 bases each). The V gene lost 1 base and the J gene lost 7 bases, with 24 bases spanning the gap. The CDR3 has 18 residues. Per germline, CDR1 SGHRS and CDR2 YFSETQ. CDR3 sequence: CASSLYKWSGDTINEQFF. As DNA, the CDR3 is TGCGCCAGCAGCTTGTACAAATGGTCGGGGGACACAATTAATGAGCAGTTCTTC.

Here the CDR3 reads CASSSSVENTEAFF. The CDR3 DNA is TGTGCCAGCAGCTCCTCGGTTGAGAACACTGAAGCTTTCTTT. V usage is TRBV9 and J usage is TRBJ1-1, with D hard to call. The CDR3 spans 14 residues. The V and J ends lost 4 bases and 1 base respectively, with 11 bases between them. The germline CDR1 and CDR2 sequences are SGDLS and YYNGEE.

This clone showed up just a few times. In the same sample, other DNA sequences code for this CDR3. This rearrangement joins TRBV29-1 to TRBJ1-3; D is uncertain. Germline V lookup: CDR1 SQVTM, CDR2 ANQGSEA. The V end was cut by 3 bases, the J end by 1 base, with 7 bases between. The CDR3 loop spans 13 amino acids. CDR3 DNA sequence: TGCAGCGTTGAGGAGGGATCTGGAAACACCATATATTTT. It codes for CSVEEGSGNTIYF.

This chain connects TRBV28 to TRBJ2-1, with TRBD2 matching over 9 bases. Germline V lookup: CDR1 MDHEN, CDR2 SYDVKM. The CDR3 totals 14 residues. V trimming: 10 bases; J trimming: 1 base; junction bases outside the gene matches: 5. CDR3 protein: CAIGGGASYNEQFF. In DNA form, the CDR3 reads TGTGCCATCGGCGGGGGGGCGTCCTACAATGAGCAGTTCTTC.

The chain uses TRBV6-6 and TRBJ2-2, with D possibly being TRBD1 or TRBD2 (6 bases each). V was shortened by 6 bases and J by 6 bases, with 20 bases between the two germline ends. The CDR3 has 16 residues. From germline, CDR1 is MNHNY and CDR2 SVGAGI (reference sequence). The CDR3 DNA is TGTGCCAGCAGCCAACTAGCCCAGGAGGGGGCCGGGGAGCTGTTTTTT. Amino acids: CASSQLAQEGAGELFF.